A selection of T cell receptor beta chains follows, all from one sample in a study of blood T cells in healthy people across ages. MiXCR, run by TCRdb on the 5' RACE reads, gives a single entry per CDR3 protein. The sample holds about 1.6 million distinct CDR3 sequences, around 35% seen once. Sequencing was done on a sample of blood. These receptor sequences come from a woman aged 25 to 39 in good health. The CDR3 runs from the conserved cysteine through the conserved F or W. Fields, in order: clone size, D gene, J gene, V gene, CDR3 DNA, CDR3 protein. A D gene is named only where the DNA matches it firmly. Where a row states a size, it is once, few, many or the class of an expanded clone; other rows omit it.

>few|-|TRBJ2-1|TRBV12-5
TGTGCTAGTGGTTTGGGTATACTAGGAACCTACAATGAGCAGTTCTTC
CASGLGILGTYNEQFF
>-|-|TRBJ2-3|TRBV29-1
TGCAGCGTTGGGTTTGGAGATGGCACAGATACGCAGTATTTT
CSVGFGDGTDTQYF
>few|TRBD2|TRBJ2-1|TRBV12-3/TRBV12-4
TGTGCCAGCAGTTTAGGGGAGACTAGCGGGGGGTTCTTC
CASSLGETSGGFF
>few|TRBD1|TRBJ2-1|TRBV7-3
TGTGCCAGCAGCGTATCAGGGGGCACAACCTACAATGAGCAGTTCTTC
CASSVSGGTTYNEQFF
>-|TRBD2|TRBJ2-1|TRBV7-2
TGTGCCAGCAGCTTTCTGGGACTAGCGAAAAAATCTTACAATGAGCAGTTCTTC
CASSFLGLAKKSYNEQFF
>-|-|TRBJ1-5|TRBV7-9
TGTGCCAGCAGCTCCGTCACCGGACCGGGAGCGCCCCAGCATTTT
CASSSVTGPGAPQHF
>many|TRBD2|TRBJ2-1|TRBV29-1
TGCAGCGCCCGGACTAGCGGGGTTTACAATGAGCAGTTCTTC
CSARTSGVYNEQFF
>-|TRBD2|TRBJ2-1|TRBV4-1
TGCGCCAGCAGCTTCAGACCCCCGGGACTAGCGTTCAATGAGCAGTTCTTC
CASSFRPPGLAFNEQFF
>-|-|TRBJ2-1|TRBV15
TGCGCCACCAGCAGAGATTGGGACGACCACAATGAGCAGTTCTTC
CATSRDWDDHNEQFF
>few|-|TRBJ2-1|TRBV9
TGTGCCAGCAGTGCGACAGATTACAATGAGCAGTTCTTC
CASSATDYNEQFF
>-|TRBD1|TRBJ1-2|TRBV6-2/TRBV6-3
TGTGCCAGCAGGACAGGGGTGAAAGGCTACACCTTC
CASRTGVKGYTF
>few|TRBD1|TRBJ2-7|TRBV4-1
TGCGCCAGCAGCCAAGCGACAGGGGGCGAACTGGGTTCCTACGAGCAGTACTTC
CASSQATGGELGSYEQYF
>-|TRBD2|TRBJ2-1|TRBV7-8
TGTGCCAGCAGCCCTACTAGCGGGAGGGAGGGCAATGAGCAGTTCTTC
CASSPTSGREGNEQFF
>once|-|TRBJ2-3|TRBV11-2
TGTGCCAGCGCTCTGGAGGGGCCGAAAGATACGCAGTATTTT
CASALEGPKDTQYF
>-|-|TRBJ2-4|TRBV27
TGTGCCAGCAGTTTACAGGGAGGCAAAAACATTCAGTACTTC
CASSLQGGKNIQYF